A single sample gave rise to the 13 T cell receptor beta chains below, sequenced in a study of blood T cell repertoires in COVID-19. Method: immunoSEQ multiplex PCR; TCRdb's copy keeps in-frame clones and lacks some. The sample carries hundreds of thousands of clones, 88% recorded once. Sequenced input: peripheral blood. The receptor set was obtained from a woman aged 50 to 65 with active or convalescent COVID-19.

The chain carries TRBV7-9 and TRBJ2-7; D may be TRBD2 (6 bases). CDR1 is SEHNR, CDR2 FQNEAQ, per germline (reference sequence). V was clipped by 4 bases and J by 0 bases, with 10 bases between them. The CDR3 has 14 residues. This chain's CDR3 is CASSWLGGSYEQYF. In DNA form, the CDR3 reads TGTGCCAGCAGCTGGTTGGGGGGCTCCTACGAGCAGTACTTC.

This chain connects TRBV5-4 to TRBJ2-1; 9 positions match TRBD2. The CDR3 length is 17 residues. Trimming removed 5 bases from V and 6 bases from J; junction bases left unmatched: 15. Germline CDR1 and CDR2: SGHNT and YYREEE (reference sequence). The CDR3 sequence: CASSPSGAGGPLNEQFF. The CDR3 DNA follows: TGTGCCAGCAGTCCCAGTGGAGCGGGAGGACCCCTCAATGAGCAGTTCTTC.

The count of this clone is one. The chain carries TRBV24-1 and TRBJ2-2, with 10 nucleotides matching TRBD1. The germline V gene has CDR1 KGHDR and CDR2 SFDVKD. The CDR3 covers 15 residues. The ends lost 9 bases at V and 0 bases at J; junction bases unmatched: 3. DNA of the CDR3: TGTGCCACCGCGACAGGGGGCGCGAACACCGGGGAGCTGTTTTTT. It codes for CATATGGANTGELFF.

This sequence joins TRBV7-9 and TRBJ1-5; 7 bases map to TRBD1. There are 15 residues in the CDR3. Losses at the gene ends were 4 bases for V and 1 base for J; bases not matched to a gene: 4. CDR1 SEHNR and CDR2 FQNEAQ come from the germline V gene (reference sequence). CDR3 sequence reads: CASSYMGQSNQPQHF. The CDR3 DNA follows: TGTGCCAGCAGCTACATGGGACAGAGCAATCAGCCCCAGCATTTT.

The chain is built from TRBV28 and TRBJ2-1; a possible D gene is TRBD2 (7 bases). The V gene lost 5 bases and the J gene lost 3 bases, with 14 bases spanning the gap. The CDR3 covers 15 residues. Looked up from germline, CDR1 is MDHEN and CDR2 is SYDVKM. CDR3 in DNA: TGTGCCAGCAGTCATGGGGGGGCCTACTACAATGAGCAGTTCTTC. Its translation is CASSHGGAYYNEQFF.

The chain couples TRBV11-2 to TRBJ2-3; possibly TRBD1 for D (6 bases). This CDR3 is 14 amino acids long. Trimming removed 7 bases at V and 4 bases at J, with 15 bases between. Germline V gene lookup returns CDR1 SGHAT and CDR2 FQNNGV. The CDR3 region is CASTPGGAADTQYF. In DNA form, the CDR3 reads TGTGCCAGCACCCCTGGGGGCGCGGCAGATACGCAGTATTTT.

The chain uses TRBV30 and TRBJ1-1, with D unclear. The CDR3 sequence is 13 residues long. V was clipped by 4 bases and J by 5 bases, with 14 bases between them. Germline CDR1 reads GTSNPN; CDR2 reads SVGIG (reference sequence). The CDR3 protein is CAWTLNGWTEAFF. The CDR3 DNA is TGTGCCTGGACCCTGAACGGGTGGACTGAAGCTTTCTTT.

The rearrangement links TRBV19 to TRBJ2-5; maybe TRBD1 (6 bases). The V gene lost 4 bases and the J gene lost 5 bases, with 17 bases spanning the gap. CDR3 size: 15 residues. Germline CDR1 is LNHDA and CDR2 is SQIVND (reference sequence). CDR3 DNA sequence: TGTGCCAGTAGTAGGGGGCTACTTAGTAGGGAGACCCAGTACTTC. Encoded protein: CASSRGLLSRETQYF.

The count of this clone is one. This chain joins TRBV5-1 and TRBJ2-7; D possibly corresponds to TRBD2 (6 bases). The CDR3 is 16 residues long. From germline, CDR1 is SGHRS and CDR2 YFSETQ. V lost 2 bases and J 7 bases, leaving 22 bases between the germline ends. CDR3 amino acids: CASSFGFKGDGGEQYF. As DNA, the CDR3 is TGCGCCAGCAGCTTTGGGTTTAAGGGAGACGGAGGGGAGCAGTACTTC.

The genes are TRBV10-3 and TRBJ2-3, with TRBD2 matching over 7 bases. V was clipped by 0 bases and J by 0 bases; unmatched bases: 0. The CDR3 contains 15 residues. CDR1 ENHRY and CDR2 SYGVKD come from the germline V gene. In DNA, the CDR3 is TGTGCCATCAGTGAGTCGCGGGGGAGCACAGATACGCAGTATTTT. This encodes CAISESRGSTDTQYF.

V gene TRBV27 combines with J gene TRBJ1-3; 7 bases align to TRBD1. The trim removed 0 bases at V and 2 bases at J, leaving 4 bases unmatched. CDR1 and CDR2 from the germline V gene are MNHEY and SMNVEV (reference sequence). CDR3 size: 16 residues. DNA of the CDR3: TGTGCCAGCAGTTTATCCCCCGGGACAGCTGGAAACACCATATATTTT. The encoded protein is CASSLSPGTAGNTIYF.

The rearrangement uses TRBV7-9 and TRBJ2-1; a weak D match, TRBD2 (5 bases). The germline gives CDR1 SEHNR, CDR2 FQNEAQ (reference sequence). V was trimmed by 7 bases and J by 0 bases, leaving 13 bases between them. The CDR3 is 15 amino acids. The CDR3 coding sequence is TGTGCCAGCACCTCTTTAGCGAGCTCCTACAATGAGCAGTTCTTC. Translated, it gives CASTSLASSYNEQFF.

The J gene is TRBJ2-2, the V gene TRBV6-2 or TRBV6-3, with 7 nucleotides matching TRBD2. Germline V gene lookup returns CDR1 MNHEY and CDR2 SVGEGT. V lost 10 bases to trimming and J lost 4 bases; unmatched junction nucleotides: 9. CDR3 length: 14 amino acids. The CDR3 sequence is CANSLTSSTGELFF. The CDR3 coding sequence is TGTGCCAACAGCCTGACTAGCTCCACCGGGGAGCTGTTTTTT.